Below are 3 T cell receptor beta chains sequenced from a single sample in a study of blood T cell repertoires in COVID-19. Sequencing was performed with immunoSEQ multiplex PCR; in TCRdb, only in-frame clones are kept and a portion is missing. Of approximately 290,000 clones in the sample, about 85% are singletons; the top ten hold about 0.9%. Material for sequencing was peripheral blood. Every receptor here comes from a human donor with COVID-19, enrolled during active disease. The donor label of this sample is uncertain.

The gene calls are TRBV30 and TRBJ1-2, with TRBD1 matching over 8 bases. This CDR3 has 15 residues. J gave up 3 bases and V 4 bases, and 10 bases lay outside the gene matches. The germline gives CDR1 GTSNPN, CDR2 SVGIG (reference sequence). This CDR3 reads CAWNESPTGDYGYTF. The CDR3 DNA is TGTGCCTGGAACGAGAGCCCGACAGGGGACTATGGCTACACCTTC.

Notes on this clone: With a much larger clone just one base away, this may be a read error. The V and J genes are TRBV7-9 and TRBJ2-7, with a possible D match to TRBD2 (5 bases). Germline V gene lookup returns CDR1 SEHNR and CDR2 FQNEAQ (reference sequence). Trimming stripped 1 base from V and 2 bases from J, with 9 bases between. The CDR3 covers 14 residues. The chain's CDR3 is CASSLGAGAYEQYF. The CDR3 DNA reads TGTGCCAGCAGCTTAGGGGCCGGGGCCTACGAGCAGTACTTC.

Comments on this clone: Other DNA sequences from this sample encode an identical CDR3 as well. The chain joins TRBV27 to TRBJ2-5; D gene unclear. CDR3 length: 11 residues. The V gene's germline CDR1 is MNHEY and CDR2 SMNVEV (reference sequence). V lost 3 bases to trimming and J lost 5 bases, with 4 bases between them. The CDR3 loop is CASSFLETQYF. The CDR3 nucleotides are TGTGCCAGCAGTTTTCTCGAGACCCAGTACTTC.